The sequence of this TCR beta chain was determined in a study of T cell repertoires in cytomegalovirus infection. Overall study: Signatures in public TCR beta sequences pointed to both CMV infection and matching HLA type.

The V and J ends lost 1 base and 0 bases respectively, with 12 bases between them. The CDR3 is made up of 16 amino acids. Concerning this clonotype: The antigen is not known.

TCRdb independently ran MiXCR on the reads; one entry per CDR3 protein. Here the sample spans tens of thousands of distinct CDR3 sequences, about half being singletons. This sequence was found in a human donor in good health (CMV status not recorded). Some clones in this sample may be carry-over from other donors' samples. The sequencing used CD8+ T cells from cultured PBMCs, collected from culture after CMV antigen stimulation. This chain uses TRBV12-3 or TRBV12-4 with TRBJ1-1; D ambiguous. The CDR3 is CASSLGFGRMNTEAFF. DNA for the CDR3: TGTGCCAGCAGTTTAGGATTCGGGAGGATGAACACTGAAGCTTTCTTT.